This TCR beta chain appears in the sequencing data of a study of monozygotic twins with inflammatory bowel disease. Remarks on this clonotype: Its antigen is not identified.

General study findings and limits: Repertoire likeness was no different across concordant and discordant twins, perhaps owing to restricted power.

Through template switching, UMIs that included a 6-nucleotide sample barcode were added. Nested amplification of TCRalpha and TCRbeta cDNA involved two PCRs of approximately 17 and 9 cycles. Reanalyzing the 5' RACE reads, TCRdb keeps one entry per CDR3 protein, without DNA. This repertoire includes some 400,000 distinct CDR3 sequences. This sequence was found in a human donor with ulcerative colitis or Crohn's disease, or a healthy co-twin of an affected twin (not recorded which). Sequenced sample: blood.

This chain's CDR3 is CASSLRDTKNIQYF. The rearrangement uses TRBV3-1 and TRBJ2-4; TCRdb outputs TRBD1, but without DNA this stays unchecked. This CDR3 has 14 amino acids. Germline V CDR1 and CDR2: LGHDT, YNNKEL (reference sequence).